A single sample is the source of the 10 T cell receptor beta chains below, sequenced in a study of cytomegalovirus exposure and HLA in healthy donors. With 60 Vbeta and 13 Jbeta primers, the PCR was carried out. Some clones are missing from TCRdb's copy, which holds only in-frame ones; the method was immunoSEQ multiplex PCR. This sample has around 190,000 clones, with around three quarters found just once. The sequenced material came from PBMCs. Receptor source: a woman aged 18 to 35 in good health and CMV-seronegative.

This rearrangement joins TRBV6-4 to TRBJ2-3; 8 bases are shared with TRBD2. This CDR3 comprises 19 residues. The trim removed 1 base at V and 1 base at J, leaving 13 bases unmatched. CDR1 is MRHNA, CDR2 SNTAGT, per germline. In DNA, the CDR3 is TGTGCCAGCAGTGACTACCGGACTAGCCTCCGTATTGGCACAGATACGCAGTATTTT. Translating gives CASSDYRTSLRIGTDTQYF.

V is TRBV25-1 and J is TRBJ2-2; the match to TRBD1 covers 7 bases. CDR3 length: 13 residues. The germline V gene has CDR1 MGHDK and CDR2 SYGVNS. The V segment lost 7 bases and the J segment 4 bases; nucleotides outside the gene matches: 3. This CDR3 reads CASNRGATGELFF. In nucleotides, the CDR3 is TGTGCCAGCAACAGGGGCGCCACCGGGGAGCTGTTTTTT.

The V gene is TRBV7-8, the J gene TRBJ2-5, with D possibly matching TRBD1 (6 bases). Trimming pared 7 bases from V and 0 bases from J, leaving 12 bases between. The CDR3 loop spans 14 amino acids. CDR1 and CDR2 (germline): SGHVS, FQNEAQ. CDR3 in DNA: TGTGCCAGCACAATCGACAGGTACCAAGAGACCCAGTACTTC. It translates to CASTIDRYQETQYF.

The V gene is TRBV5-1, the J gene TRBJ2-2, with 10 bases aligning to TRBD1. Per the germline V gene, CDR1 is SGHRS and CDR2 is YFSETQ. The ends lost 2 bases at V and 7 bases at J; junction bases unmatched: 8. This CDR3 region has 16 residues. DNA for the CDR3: TGCGCCAGCAGCTTACCGGGACAGGGGAACGGCGGGGAGCTGTTTTTT. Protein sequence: CASSLPGQGNGGELFF.

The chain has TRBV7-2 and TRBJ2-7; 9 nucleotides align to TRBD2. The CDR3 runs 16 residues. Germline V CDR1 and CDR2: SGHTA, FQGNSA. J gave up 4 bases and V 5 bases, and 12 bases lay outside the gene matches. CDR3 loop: CASSPAGGSGGYEQYF. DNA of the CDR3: TGTGCCAGCAGCCCGGCGGGGGGTAGCGGGGGTTACGAGCAGTACTTC.

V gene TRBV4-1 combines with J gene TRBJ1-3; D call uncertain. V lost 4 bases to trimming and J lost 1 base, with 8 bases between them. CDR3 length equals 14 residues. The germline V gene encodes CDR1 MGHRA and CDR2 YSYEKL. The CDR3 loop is CASSPRWSGNTIYF. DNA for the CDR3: TGCGCCAGCAGCCCCAGATGGTCTGGAAACACCATATATTTT.

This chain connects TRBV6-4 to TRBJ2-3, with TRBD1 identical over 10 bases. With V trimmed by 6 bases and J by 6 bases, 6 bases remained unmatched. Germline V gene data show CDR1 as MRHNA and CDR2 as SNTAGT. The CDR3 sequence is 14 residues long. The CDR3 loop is CASSLGTGADTQYF. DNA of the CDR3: TGTGCCAGCAGCCTCGGGACAGGGGCTGATACGCAGTATTTT.

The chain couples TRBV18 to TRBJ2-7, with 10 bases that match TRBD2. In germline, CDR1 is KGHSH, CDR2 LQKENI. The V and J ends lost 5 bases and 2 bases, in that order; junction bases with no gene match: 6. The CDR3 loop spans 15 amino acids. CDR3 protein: CASSTTTSGAYEQYF. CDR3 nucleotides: TGTGCCAGCTCAACAACTACTAGCGGGGCCTACGAGCAGTACTTC. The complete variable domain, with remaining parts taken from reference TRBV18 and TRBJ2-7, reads NAGVMQNPRHLVRRRGQEARLRCSPMKGHSHVYWYRQLPEEGLKFMVYLQKENIIDESGMPKERFSAEFPKEGPSILRIQQVVRGDSAAYFCASSTTTSGAYEQYFGPGTRLTVT.

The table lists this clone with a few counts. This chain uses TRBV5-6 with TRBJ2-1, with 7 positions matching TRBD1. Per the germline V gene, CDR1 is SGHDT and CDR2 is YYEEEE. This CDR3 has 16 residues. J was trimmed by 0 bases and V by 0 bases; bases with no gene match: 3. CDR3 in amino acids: CASSLDRGNSYNEQFF. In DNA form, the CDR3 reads TGTGCCAGCAGCTTGGACAGGGGCAACTCCTACAATGAGCAGTTCTTC. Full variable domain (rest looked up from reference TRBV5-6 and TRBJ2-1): DAGVTQSPTHLIKTRGQQVTLRCSPKSGHDTVSWYQQALGQGPQFIFQYYEEEERQRGNFPDRFSGHQFPNYSSELNVNALLLGDSALYLCASSLDRGNSYNEQFFGPGTRLTVL.

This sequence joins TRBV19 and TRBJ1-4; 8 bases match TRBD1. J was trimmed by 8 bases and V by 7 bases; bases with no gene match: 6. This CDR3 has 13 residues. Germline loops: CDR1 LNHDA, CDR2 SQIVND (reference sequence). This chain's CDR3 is CASTLTGEEKLFF. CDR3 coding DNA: TGTGCCAGTACCCTGACAGGGGAAGAAAAACTGTTTTTT.